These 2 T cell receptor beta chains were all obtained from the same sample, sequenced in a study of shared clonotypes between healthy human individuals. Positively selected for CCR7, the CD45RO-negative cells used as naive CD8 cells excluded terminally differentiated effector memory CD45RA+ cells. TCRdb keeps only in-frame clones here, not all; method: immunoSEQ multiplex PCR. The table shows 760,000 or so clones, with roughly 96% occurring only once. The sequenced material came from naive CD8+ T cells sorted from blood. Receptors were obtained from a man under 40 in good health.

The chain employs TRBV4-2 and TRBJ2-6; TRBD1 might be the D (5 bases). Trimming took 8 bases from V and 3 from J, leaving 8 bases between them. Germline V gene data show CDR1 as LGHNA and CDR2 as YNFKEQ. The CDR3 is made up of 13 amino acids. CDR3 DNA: TGTGCCAGCCAGGGCGTTGGGGCCAACGTCCTGACTTTC. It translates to CASQGVGANVLTF.

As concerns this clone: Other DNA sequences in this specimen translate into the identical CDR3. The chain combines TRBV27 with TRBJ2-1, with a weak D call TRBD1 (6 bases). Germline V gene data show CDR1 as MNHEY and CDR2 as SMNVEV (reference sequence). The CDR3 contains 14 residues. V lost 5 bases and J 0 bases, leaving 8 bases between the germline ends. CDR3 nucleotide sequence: TGTGCCAGCAGTCAGGGGAGCTCCTACAATGAGCAGTTCTTC. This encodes CASSQGSSYNEQFF.